The 21 T cell receptor beta chains listed next were all sequenced from one sample in a study of lymphopenia after photon versus proton radiotherapy. TCRdb keeps only in-frame clones here, not all; method: immunoSEQ multiplex PCR. The sample records 55,000 to 75,000 clones, roughly 93% being singletons. The sample was peripheral blood, taken from a patient treated with photon-based radiotherapy. Every receptor here comes from a woman aged 70-85 years with pancreatic cancer.

The rearrangement joins TRBV5-4 to TRBJ1-1; perhaps TRBD1 as D (6 bases). Trimming removed 2 bases from V and 3 bases from J, with 14 bases in between. The CDR3 consists of 15 residues. CDR1 and CDR2 (germline): SGHNT, YYREEE (reference sequence). CDR3 protein: CASSFPQGQYTEAFF. For the CDR3, the DNA is TGTGCCAGCAGCTTCCCACAGGGCCAGTACACTGAAGCTTTCTTT.

V usage is TRBV19 and J usage is TRBJ2-5; 9 positions match TRBD2. Losses at the gene ends were 4 bases for V and 4 bases for J; bases not matched to a gene: 7. The germline V gene encodes CDR1 LNHDA and CDR2 SQIVND (reference sequence). The CDR3 is 15 amino acids. The CDR3 nucleotides are TGTGCCAGTAGTACGGGACTAGCAGTTCGAGAGACCCAGTACTTC. Translation: CASSTGLAVRETQYF.

This clone was picked up one time. The chain is built from TRBV5-6 and TRBJ1-6; D is ambiguous. The germline CDR1 and CDR2 sequences are SGHDT and YYEEEE. The CDR3 has 12 residues. Trimming removed 1 base from V and 8 bases from J, with 4 bases in between. The CDR3 sequence is CASSLPDSPLHF. In DNA form, the CDR3 reads TGTGCCAGCAGCTTGCCGGATTCACCCCTCCACTTT. Complete variable domain (other parts from reference TRBV5-6 and TRBJ1-6): DAGVTQSPTHLIKTRGQQVTLRCSPKSGHDTVSWYQQALGQGPQFIFQYYEEEERQRGNFPDRFSGHQFPNYSSELNVNALLLGDSALYLCASSLPDSPLHFGNGTRLTVT.

The V call is TRBV5-3, the J call TRBJ2-3; 12 bases line up with TRBD2. TRBV5-3 has ORF status, its function being uncertain. V trimming: 3 bases; J trimming: 0 bases; junction bases outside the gene matches: 8. The CDR3 consists of 18 residues. The CDR3 here is CARSSHRLAGASTDTQYF. DNA for the CDR3: TGTGCCAGAAGCTCCCACCGACTAGCGGGAGCGAGCACAGATACGCAGTATTTT.

The chain links TRBV6-5 to TRBJ2-5; 7 bases are shared with TRBD1. This CDR3 is built from 13 residues. The junction had 6 bases not matched to a gene; V was cut back by 6 bases and J by 5 bases. Germline CDR1 reads MNHEY; CDR2 reads SVGAGI. The CDR3 bases are TGTGCCAGCAGGCGACAGGGTACGGAGACCCAGTACTTC. It is translated as CASRRQGTETQYF.

The chain links TRBV4-3 to TRBJ2-3; D might be TRBD1 (5 bases). Germline CDR1 LGHNA, CDR2 YSLEER. V was shortened by 4 bases and J by 2 bases, with 10 bases between the two germline ends. The CDR3 has 14 residues. The chain's CDR3 is CASSPDMNTDTQYF. The CDR3 nucleotides are TGCGCCAGCAGCCCGGACATGAACACAGATACGCAGTATTTT.

The rearrangement links TRBV6-1 to TRBJ2-2; D ambiguous. The CDR3 runs to 15 residues. CDR1 is MNHNS, CDR2 SASEGT, per germline. Trimming removed 6 bases from V and 4 bases from J, with 15 bases in between. CDR3 nucleotide sequence: TGTGCCAGCAGGAGCCTGGGGTTGGCCACCGGGGAGCTGTTTTTT. As protein: CASRSLGLATGELFF.

J is TRBJ2-7 and V is TRBV10-3; 9 bases are a match to TRBD1. There are 13 residues in the CDR3. V lost 8 bases and J lost 5; bases outside the gene matches: 7. Germline V gene lookup returns CDR1 ENHRY and CDR2 SYGVKD. Written as DNA, the CDR3 is TGTGCCATCGGACAGGGGCGACGGGACGAGCAGTACTTC. It yields the protein CAIGQGRRDEQYF.

The rearrangement uses TRBV18 and TRBJ1-4, with 7 bases matching TRBD1. This CDR3 is built from 14 residues. With 2 bases clipped from V and 5 bases from J, the junction kept 2 bases outside the gene matches. Germline V gene lookup returns CDR1 KGHSH and CDR2 LQKENI. DNA for the CDR3: TGTGCCAGCTCACCAGAACAGGGGAATGAAAAACTGTTTTTT. Translating gives CASSPEQGNEKLFF.

The chain has TRBV7-6 and TRBJ2-7; no clear D. Germline CDR1 reads SGHVS; CDR2 reads FNYEAQ. The V end lost 1 base, the J end lost 3 bases, and 7 bases lay between the germline ends. The CDR3 has 13 residues. The CDR3 DNA is TGTGCCAGCAGCTTAGACCCAGGCTACGAGCAGTACTTC. Translating gives CASSLDPGYEQYF. Using reference TRBV7-6 and TRBJ2-7 for the parts outside the CDR3, the full variable domain is GAGVSQSPRYKVTKRGQDVALRCDPISGHVSLYWYRQALGQGPEFLTYFNYEAQQDKSGLPNDRFSAERPEGSISTLTIQRTEQRDSAMYRCASSLDPGYEQYFGPGTRLTVT.

The CDR3 nucleotides are TGTGCCAGCAGCGGGGGCAGGAACAGTGCAACTAATGAAAAACTGTTTTTT. Residues: CASSGGRNSATNEKLFF. J is TRBJ1-4 and V is TRBV9; a possible D gene is TRBD1 (5 bases). Germline loops: CDR1 SGDLS, CDR2 YYNGEE. The CDR3 length is 17 residues. Deletions cut 3 bases from V and 0 bases from J, with 15 bases between.

The V gene is TRBV28, the J gene TRBJ1-2; 7 positions agree with TRBD1. The CDR3 is made up of 15 amino acids. After removal of 2 bases from V and 2 bases from J, the junction contained 5 bases not matched to a gene. Germline V gives CDR1 MDHEN, CDR2 SYDVKM. The CDR3 nucleotides are TGTGCCAGCAGTTTAGGCGACAGGGTAAACTATGGCTACACCTTC. Its protein product is CASSLGDRVNYGYTF.

As regards this clone: Its ends do not fully match the called genes, so a read error is possible. The V call is TRBV14, the J call TRBJ1-2; TRBD1 might be the D (5 bases). The CDR3 is made up of 16 amino acids. The germline V gene has CDR1 SGHDN and CDR2 FVKESK. CDR3 DNA sequence: TGTGCCAGCGGCCAATCTGGCTGGGACCGTAACTATGGCTACACCTTC. Its translation is CASGQSGWDRNYGYTF.

V usage is TRBV28 and J usage is TRBJ2-7; TRBD2 agrees at 15 bases. The CDR3 is 20 amino acids. V lost 3 bases and J lost 2; bases outside the gene matches: 14. The germline V gene encodes CDR1 MDHEN and CDR2 SYDVKM. Written as DNA, the CDR3 is TGTGCCAGCAGTTTCCTCCTCCCCGGGACTAGCGGGAGGTCGACCTACGAGCAGTACTTC. Translating it yields CASSFLLPGTSGRSTYEQYF.

The gene calls are TRBV27 and TRBJ2-7; TRBD1 matches 8 bases. V gave up 6 bases and J gave up 0 bases; unmatched junction bases: 7. The CDR3 extends over 15 amino acids. Germline loops: CDR1 MNHEY, CDR2 SMNVEV (reference sequence). CDR3 nucleotides: TGTGCCAGCAGCCCCCGGGACAGGCACTCCTACGAGCAGTACTTC. Its translation is CASSPRDRHSYEQYF.

The chain joins TRBV28 to TRBJ2-7; 11 positions agree with TRBD1. CDR1 and CDR2 (germline): MDHEN, SYDVKM. With 8 bases clipped from V and 7 bases from J, the junction kept 16 bases outside the gene matches. CDR3 length: 16 residues. CDR3: CASRTSAGTGGREQYF. The DNA for the CDR3 is TGTGCCAGCCGAACCTCTGCCGGGACAGGGGGAAGAGAGCAGTACTTC.

V and J are TRBV7-8 and TRBJ1-5; D unclear. Germline V gene sequence: CDR1 SGHVS, CDR2 FQNEAQ. Trimming cost V 1 base and J 4 bases, with 5 bases left between them. The CDR3 spans 13 residues. This chain's CDR3 is CASSLVRNQPQHF. In nucleotides, the CDR3 is TGTGCCAGCAGCTTAGTTAGAAATCAGCCCCAGCATTTT.

This clone occurred a few times. The rearrangement uses TRBV28 and TRBJ1-1; D is undetermined. CDR3 length: 17 residues. In germline, CDR1 is MDHEN, CDR2 SYDVKM. Between the trimmed V and J ends, which lost 3 bases and 0 bases, there was a span of 17 bases. The CDR3 DNA is TGTGCCAGCAGTTTTCAACCGGGAGCCTTCATGAACACTGAAGCTTTCTTT. It codes for CASSFQPGAFMNTEAFF.

V gene TRBV5-4 combines with J gene TRBJ2-2, with a tentative D call TRBD1 (6 bases). The CDR3 contains 14 residues. Germline V lookup: CDR1 SGHNT, CDR2 YYREEE (reference sequence). Trimming stripped 4 bases from V and 6 bases from J, with 13 bases between. The CDR3 DNA reads TGTGCCAGCAGCCAGGGGAAGGGGGCCGGGGAGCTGTTTTTT. Amino acids: CASSQGKGAGELFF.

The chain combines TRBV20-1 with TRBJ2-5; no clear D gene. This CDR3 comprises 11 residues. Looked up from germline, CDR1 is DFQATT and CDR2 is SNEGSKA (reference sequence). V lost 5 bases to trimming and J lost 5 bases, with 9 bases between them. CDR3 DNA sequence: TGCAGTGCTTCCCTCGGCGAGACCCAGTACTTC. This encodes CSASLGETQYF.

This chain joins TRBV11-3 and TRBJ2-5; D possibly corresponds to TRBD2 (6 bases). Per the germline V gene, CDR1 is SGHNT and CDR2 is YENEEA. The V and J ends lost 1 base and 5 bases respectively, with 14 bases between them. The CDR3 extends over 15 amino acids. CDR3 in DNA: TGTGCCAGCAGCTTAGGACTGGACGGGAGTGAGACCCAGTACTTC. It encodes CASSLGLDGSETQYF.